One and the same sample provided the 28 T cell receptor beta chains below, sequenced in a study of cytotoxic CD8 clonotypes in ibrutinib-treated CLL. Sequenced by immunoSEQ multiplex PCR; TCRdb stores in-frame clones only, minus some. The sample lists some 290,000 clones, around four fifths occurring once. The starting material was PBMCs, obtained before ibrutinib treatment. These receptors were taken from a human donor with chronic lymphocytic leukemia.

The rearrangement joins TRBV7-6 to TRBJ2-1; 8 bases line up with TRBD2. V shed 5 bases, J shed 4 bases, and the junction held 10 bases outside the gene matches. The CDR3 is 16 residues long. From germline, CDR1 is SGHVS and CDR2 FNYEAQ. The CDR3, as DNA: TGTGCCAGCAGCCGCGGGAGGAGAGGGGCTTACAATGAGCAGTTCTTC. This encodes CASSRGRRGAYNEQFF.

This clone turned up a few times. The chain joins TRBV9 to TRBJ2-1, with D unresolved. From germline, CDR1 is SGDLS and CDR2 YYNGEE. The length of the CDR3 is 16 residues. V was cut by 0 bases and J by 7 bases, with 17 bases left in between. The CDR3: CASSVVGILVGNEQFF. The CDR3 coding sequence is TGTGCCAGCAGCGTAGTTGGGATTTTGGTGGGGAATGAGCAGTTCTTC.

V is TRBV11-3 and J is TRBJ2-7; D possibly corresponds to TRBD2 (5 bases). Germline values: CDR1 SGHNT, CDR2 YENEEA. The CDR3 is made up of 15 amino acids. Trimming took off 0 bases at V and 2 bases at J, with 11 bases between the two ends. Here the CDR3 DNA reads TGTGCCAGCAGCTTAGAAGGAGGCAGTACCTACGAGCAGTACTTC. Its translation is CASSLEGGSTYEQYF.

The CDR3 DNA reads as TGTGCCAGTAGTGTGGTACATGGCCCCTACGAGCAGTACTTC. It codes for CASSVVHGPYEQYF. The J gene is TRBJ2-7, the V gene TRBV19, with D unclear. Trimming shortened V by 5 bases and J by 2 bases, and 13 bases separated the two germline ends. Germline V gene sequence: CDR1 LNHDA, CDR2 SQIVND (reference sequence). The CDR3 runs to 14 residues.

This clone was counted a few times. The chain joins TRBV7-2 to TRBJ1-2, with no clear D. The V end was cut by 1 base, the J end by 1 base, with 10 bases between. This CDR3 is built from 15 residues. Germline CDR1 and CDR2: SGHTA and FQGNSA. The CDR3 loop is CASSLVPSNNYGYTF. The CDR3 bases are TGTGCCAGCAGCTTAGTGCCTAGTAATAACTATGGCTACACCTTC.

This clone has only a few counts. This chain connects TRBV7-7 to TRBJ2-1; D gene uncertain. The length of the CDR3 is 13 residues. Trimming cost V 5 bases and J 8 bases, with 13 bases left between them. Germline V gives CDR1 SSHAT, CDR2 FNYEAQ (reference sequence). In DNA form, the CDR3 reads TGTGCCAGCAGCCCGTATCACTCGGATGAGCAGTTCTTC. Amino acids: CASSPYHSDEQFF.

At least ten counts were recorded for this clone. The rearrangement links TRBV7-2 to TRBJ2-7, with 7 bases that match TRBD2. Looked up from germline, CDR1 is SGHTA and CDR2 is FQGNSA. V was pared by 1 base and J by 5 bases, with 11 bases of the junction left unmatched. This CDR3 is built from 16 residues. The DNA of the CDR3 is TGTGCCAGCAGCTTAGTGGGGGAGGGTTTGACCGACGAGCAGTACTTC. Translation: CASSLVGEGLTDEQYF.

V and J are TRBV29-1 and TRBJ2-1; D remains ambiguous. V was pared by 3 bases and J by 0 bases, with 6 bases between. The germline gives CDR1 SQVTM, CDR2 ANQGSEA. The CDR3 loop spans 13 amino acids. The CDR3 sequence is CSVDSSSYNEQFF. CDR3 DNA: TGCAGCGTTGATTCTAGCTCCTACAATGAGCAGTTCTTC.

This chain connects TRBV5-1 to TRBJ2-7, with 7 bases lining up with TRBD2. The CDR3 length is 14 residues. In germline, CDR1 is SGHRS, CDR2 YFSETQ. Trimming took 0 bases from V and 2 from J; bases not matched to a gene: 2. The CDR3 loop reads CASSLASGAYEQYF. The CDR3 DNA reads TGCGCCAGCAGCTTGGCTAGCGGCGCCTACGAGCAGTACTTC.

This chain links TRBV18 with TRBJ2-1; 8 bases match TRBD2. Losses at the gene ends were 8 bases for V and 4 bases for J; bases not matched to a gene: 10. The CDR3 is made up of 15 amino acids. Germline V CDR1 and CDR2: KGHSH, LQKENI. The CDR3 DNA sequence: TGTGCCAGCCGCGGGGTAGCGGGACCATACAATGAGCAGTTCTTC. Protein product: CASRGVAGPYNEQFF.

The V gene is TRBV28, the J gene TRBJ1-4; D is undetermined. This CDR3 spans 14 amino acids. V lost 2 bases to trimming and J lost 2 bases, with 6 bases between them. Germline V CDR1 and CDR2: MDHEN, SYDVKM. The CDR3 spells CASSLPGTNEKLFF. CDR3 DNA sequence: TGTGCCAGCAGTTTACCGGGCACTAATGAAAAACTGTTTTTT.

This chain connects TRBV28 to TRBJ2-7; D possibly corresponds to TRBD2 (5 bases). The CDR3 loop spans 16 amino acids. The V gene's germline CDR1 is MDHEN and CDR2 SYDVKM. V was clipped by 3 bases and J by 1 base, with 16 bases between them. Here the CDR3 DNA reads TGTGCCAGCAGTTTGCCTCGAGTAGCGCTATCCTACGAGCAGTACTTC. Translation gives CASSLPRVALSYEQYF.

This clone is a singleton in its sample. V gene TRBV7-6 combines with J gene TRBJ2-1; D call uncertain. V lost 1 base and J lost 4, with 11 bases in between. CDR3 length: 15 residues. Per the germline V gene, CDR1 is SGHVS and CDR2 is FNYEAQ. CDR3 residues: CASSLVGSIYNEQFF. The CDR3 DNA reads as TGTGCCAGCAGCTTAGTGGGGTCTATTTACAATGAGCAGTTCTTC.

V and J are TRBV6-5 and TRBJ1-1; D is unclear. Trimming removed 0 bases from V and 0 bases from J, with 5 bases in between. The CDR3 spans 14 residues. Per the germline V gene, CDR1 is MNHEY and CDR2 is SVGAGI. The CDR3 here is CASSYSGVNTEAFF. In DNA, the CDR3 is TGTGCCAGCAGTTACTCTGGGGTGAACACTGAAGCTTTCTTT.

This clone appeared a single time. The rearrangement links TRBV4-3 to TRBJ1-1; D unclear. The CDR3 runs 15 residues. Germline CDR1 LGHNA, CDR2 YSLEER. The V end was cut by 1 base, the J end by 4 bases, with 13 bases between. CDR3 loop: CASSQVALLSTEAFF. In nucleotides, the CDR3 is TGCGCCAGCAGCCAAGTTGCCCTCCTAAGCACTGAAGCTTTCTTT.

The CDR3 loop reads CASSLNVPRYEQYF. Written as DNA, the CDR3 is TGTGCCAGCAGCTTAAACGTACCACGCTACGAGCAGTACTTC. V usage is TRBV7-8 and J usage is TRBJ2-7; D is ambiguous. Germline V gene lookup returns CDR1 SGHVS and CDR2 FQNEAQ. Trimming stripped 2 bases from V and 3 bases from J, with 11 bases between. This CDR3 contains 14 residues.

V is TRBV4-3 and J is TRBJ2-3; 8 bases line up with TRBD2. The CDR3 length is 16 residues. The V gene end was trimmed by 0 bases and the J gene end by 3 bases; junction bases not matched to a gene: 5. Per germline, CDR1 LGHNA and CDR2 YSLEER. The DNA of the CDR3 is TGCGCCAGCAGCCAAGATTTAGCGGGATTGACAGATACGCAGTATTTT. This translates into CASSQDLAGLTDTQYF.

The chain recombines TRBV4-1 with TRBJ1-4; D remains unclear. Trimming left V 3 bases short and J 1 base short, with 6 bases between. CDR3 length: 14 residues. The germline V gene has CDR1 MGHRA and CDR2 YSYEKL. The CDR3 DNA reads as TGCGCCAGCAGCCACGTCCAAACTAATGAAAAACTGTTTTTT. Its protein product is CASSHVQTNEKLFF.

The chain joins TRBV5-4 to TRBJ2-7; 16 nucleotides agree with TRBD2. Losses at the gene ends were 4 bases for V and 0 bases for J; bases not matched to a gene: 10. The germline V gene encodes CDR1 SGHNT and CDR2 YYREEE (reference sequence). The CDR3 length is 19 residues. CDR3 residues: CASSTNPGLAGGSSYEQYF. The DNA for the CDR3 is TGTGCCAGCAGCACCAACCCGGGACTAGCGGGAGGGAGCTCCTACGAGCAGTACTTC.

The CDR3 sequence is CASSNVGDEQYF. In DNA form, the CDR3 reads TGTGCCAGCAGCAACGTGGGGGACGAGCAGTACTTC. The chain uses TRBV9 and TRBJ2-7; D tentatively fits TRBD1 or TRBD2 (5 bases each). The germline V and J ends were trimmed by 4 bases and 5 bases, with 10 bases remaining between them. The CDR3 is 12 residues long. Germline V lookup: CDR1 SGDLS, CDR2 YYNGEE.

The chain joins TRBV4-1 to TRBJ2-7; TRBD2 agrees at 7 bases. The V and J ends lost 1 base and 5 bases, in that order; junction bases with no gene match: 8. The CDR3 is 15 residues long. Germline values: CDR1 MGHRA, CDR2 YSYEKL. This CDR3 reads CASSQVRGRANEQYF. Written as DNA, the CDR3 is TGCGCCAGCAGCCAAGTTCGGGGGAGGGCCAACGAGCAGTACTTC.

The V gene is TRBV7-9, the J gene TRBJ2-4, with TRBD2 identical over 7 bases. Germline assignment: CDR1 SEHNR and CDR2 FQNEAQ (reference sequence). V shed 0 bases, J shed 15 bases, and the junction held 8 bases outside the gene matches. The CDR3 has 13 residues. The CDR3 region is CASSLAGLVSPYF. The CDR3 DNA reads TGTGCCAGCAGCTTAGCCGGACTAGTCTCTCCGTACTTC.

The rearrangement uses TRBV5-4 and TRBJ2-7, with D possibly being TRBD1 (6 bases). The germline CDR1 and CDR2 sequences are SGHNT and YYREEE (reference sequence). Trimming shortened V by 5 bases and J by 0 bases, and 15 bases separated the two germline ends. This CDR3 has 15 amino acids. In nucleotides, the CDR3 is TGTGCCAGCAGGGACGGGACACAGAGCTCCTACGAGCAGTACTTC. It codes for CASRDGTQSSYEQYF.

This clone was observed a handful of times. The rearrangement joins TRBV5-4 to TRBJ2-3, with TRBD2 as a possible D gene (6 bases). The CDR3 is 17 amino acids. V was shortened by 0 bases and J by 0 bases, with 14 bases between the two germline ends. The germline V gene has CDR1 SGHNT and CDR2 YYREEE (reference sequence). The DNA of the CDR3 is TGTGCCAGCAGCTTGGCCTTGGGACTGCGCAGCACAGATACGCAGTATTTT. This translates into CASSLALGLRSTDTQYF.

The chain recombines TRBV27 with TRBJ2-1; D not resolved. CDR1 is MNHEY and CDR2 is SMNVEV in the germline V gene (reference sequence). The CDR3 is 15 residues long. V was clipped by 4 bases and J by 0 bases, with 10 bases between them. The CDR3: CASSSFHVSYNEQFF. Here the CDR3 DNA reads TGTGCCAGCAGTTCATTCCACGTCTCCTACAATGAGCAGTTCTTC.

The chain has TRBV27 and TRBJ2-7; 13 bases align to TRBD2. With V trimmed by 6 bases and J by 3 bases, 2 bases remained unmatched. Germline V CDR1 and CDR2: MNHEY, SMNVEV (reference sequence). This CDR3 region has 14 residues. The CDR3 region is CASRGTSGNYEQYF. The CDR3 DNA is TGTGCCAGCAGGGGGACTAGCGGGAACTACGAGCAGTACTTC.

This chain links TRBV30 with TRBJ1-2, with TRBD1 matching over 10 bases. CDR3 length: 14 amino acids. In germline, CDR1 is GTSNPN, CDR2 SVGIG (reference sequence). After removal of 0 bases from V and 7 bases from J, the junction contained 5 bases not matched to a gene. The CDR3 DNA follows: TGTGCCTGGAGTGTTGACAGGGGGCCTCGTGGCTACACCTTC. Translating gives CAWSVDRGPRGYTF.

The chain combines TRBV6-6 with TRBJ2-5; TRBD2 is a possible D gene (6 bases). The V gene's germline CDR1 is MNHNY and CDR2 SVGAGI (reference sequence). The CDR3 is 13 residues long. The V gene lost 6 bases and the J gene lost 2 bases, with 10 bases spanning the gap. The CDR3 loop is CASRPGVQETQYF. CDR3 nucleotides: TGTGCCAGCAGACCGGGAGTTCAAGAGACCCAGTACTTC.